A single sample is the source of the 30 T cell receptor beta chains below, sequenced in a study of cytomegalovirus exposure and HLA in healthy donors. Primers for the PCR totalled 60 Vbeta and 13 Jbeta. Clones were read by immunoSEQ multiplex PCR, and TCRdb kept only the in-frame ones, dropping some. The data hold about 130,000 clones, with approximately 84% observed a single time. The sample taken for sequencing was PBMCs. The receptors were sampled from a woman aged 40-49 years in good health and CMV-seronegative.

The J gene is TRBJ2-1, the V gene TRBV7-3; possibly TRBD1 for D (6 bases). Per germline, CDR1 SGHTA and CDR2 FQGTGA. The CDR3 spans 13 residues. Trimming removed 5 bases at V and 9 bases at J, with 14 bases between. CDR3 sequence reads: CASSATGNGEQFF. The CDR3 nucleotides are TGTGCCAGCAGCGCCACAGGGAACGGTGAGCAGTTCTTC.

This chain joins TRBV5-5 and TRBJ1-2; D gene ambiguous. The V gene's germline CDR1 is SGHKS and CDR2 YYEKEE (reference sequence). The V and J ends lost 4 bases and 0 bases respectively, with 13 bases between them. The CDR3 spans 15 residues. CDR3 sequence: CASSPTETSNYGYTF. The CDR3 nucleotides read TGTGCCAGCAGCCCTACGGAGACTTCTAACTATGGCTACACCTTC.

The gene calls are TRBV5-1 and TRBJ2-1; 8 bases match TRBD2. CDR1 is SGHRS, CDR2 YFSETQ, per germline. This CDR3 is built from 16 residues. With V trimmed by 5 bases and J by 6 bases, 13 bases remained unmatched. In nucleotides, the CDR3 is TGCGCCAGCAGGGGAACTAGGGCGGGAGGAGGCAATGAGCAGTTCTTC. Its translation is CASRGTRAGGGNEQFF.

V and J are TRBV29-1 and TRBJ2-1; D uncertain. Germline V gene sequence: CDR1 SQVTM, CDR2 ANQGSEA. The CDR3 has 16 amino acids. The V and J ends lost 8 bases and 1 base respectively, with 21 bases between them. CDR3 bases: TGCAGCCAACTGGCAGGCTCATCCCTTTCCTACAATGAGCAGTTCTTC. This translates into CSQLAGSSLSYNEQFF.

In regard to this clone: The junction does not match germline at one end; this may be a read error. The J gene is TRBJ2-6, the V gene TRBV6-5; D perhaps matches TRBD1 (5 bases). Germline V gene sequence: CDR1 MNHEY, CDR2 SVGAGI. This CDR3 is 15 amino acids long. The CDR3 is CASSYWGSGANGLTF. The CDR3 bases are TGTGCCAGCAGTTACTGGGGCTCTGGGGCCAACGGCCTGACTTTC.

This sequence joins TRBV10-3 and TRBJ2-1; weak D call: TRBD1 (7 bases). Trimming cost V 2 bases and J 8 bases, with 13 bases left between them. The CDR3 extends over 14 amino acids. Germline V gives CDR1 ENHRY, CDR2 SYGVKD. In DNA form, the CDR3 reads TGTGCCATCAGTGAGGTCCAGGGGGGATATGAGCAGTTCTTC. This codes for CAISEVQGGYEQFF.

This chain joins TRBV6-5 and TRBJ2-3; D is unresolved. Deletions cut 6 bases from V and 8 bases from J, with 9 bases between. The CDR3 has 11 amino acids. The V gene's germline CDR1 is MNHEY and CDR2 SVGAGI. CDR3 nucleotide sequence: TGTGCCAGCAGCCCAGACTGTACGCAGTATTTT. Translating gives CASSPDCTQYF.

This chain links TRBV19 with TRBJ2-2; D is perhaps TRBD1 (5 bases). CDR3 length: 15 amino acids. Germline assignment: CDR1 LNHDA and CDR2 SQIVND (reference sequence). Between the trimmed V and J ends, which lost 5 bases and 4 bases, there was a span of 14 bases. As DNA, the CDR3 is TGTGCCAGTAGTTCAGGGTGGAGAAGCACCGGGGAGCTGTTTTTT. This translates into CASSSGWRSTGELFF.

This chain joins TRBV10-2 and TRBJ2-5; 9 bases map to TRBD2. Trimming took 2 bases from V and 5 from J; bases not matched to a gene: 9. The CDR3 has 16 residues. CDR1 and CDR2 (germline): WSHSY, SAAADI. This chain's CDR3 is CASSEAGGPRWETQYF. The CDR3 DNA reads TGCGCCAGCAGTGAGGCGGGGGGGCCTCGCTGGGAGACCCAGTACTTC.

This chain links TRBV2 with TRBJ2-6; weak D call: TRBD1 (6 bases). CDR3 size: 18 residues. Germline V gene data show CDR1 as SNHLY and CDR2 as FYNNEI. The ends were cut back, 6 bases at V and 1 base at J, with 19 bases in the middle. The CDR3 protein is CASRVARDTISGANVLTF. The DNA of the CDR3 is TGTGCCAGCAGAGTCGCCCGGGACACCATTTCTGGGGCCAACGTCCTGACTTTC.

The V gene is TRBV7-9, the J gene TRBJ1-1; 9 positions match TRBD1. V lost 3 bases and J lost 11; bases outside the gene matches: 7. Germline V lookup: CDR1 SEHNR, CDR2 FQNEAQ (reference sequence). This CDR3 is 13 amino acids long. CDR3 region: CASSLGTGRDAFF. CDR3 coding DNA: TGTGCCAGCAGCTTGGGGACAGGGAGGGATGCTTTCTTT.

The table lists this clone with a count of one. The rearrangement joins TRBV18 to TRBJ2-5; D is possibly TRBD1 (6 bases). Germline V gives CDR1 KGHSH, CDR2 LQKENI. V was pared by 0 bases and J by 5 bases, with 13 bases between. The length of the CDR3 is 15 residues. The CDR3 spells CASSPPGAAGETQYF. Here the CDR3 DNA reads TGTGCCAGCTCACCACCGGGGGCAGCAGGGGAGACCCAGTACTTC.

This chain links TRBV6-5 with TRBJ1-1, with D possibly matching TRBD1 (5 bases). Trimming took 4 bases from V and 3 from J, leaving 18 bases between them. CDR3 length: 16 residues. Germline CDR1 is MNHEY and CDR2 is SVGAGI. The DNA for the CDR3 is TGTGCCAGCAGTTGGTCCGGGGGGAAGAAGGACACTGAAGCTTTCTTT. Translated: CASSWSGGKKDTEAFF.

The rearrangement links TRBV6-5 to TRBJ2-7, with D tentatively TRBD1 (7 bases). CDR1 and CDR2 (germline): MNHEY, SVGAGI. The CDR3 spans 14 residues. Trimming removed 0 bases from V and 2 bases from J, with 8 bases in between. The CDR3 DNA reads TGTGCCAGCAGTTACTCCAGGGGGGCCTACGAGCAGTACTTC. Its translation: CASSYSRGAYEQYF.

The chain combines TRBV30 with TRBJ1-2, with a weak D call TRBD1 (5 bases). CDR3 length equals 16 residues. CDR1 GTSNPN and CDR2 SVGIG come from the germline V gene (reference sequence). The ends were cut back, 4 bases at V and 0 bases at J, with 18 bases in the middle. CDR3 residues: CAWIGGRTPSNYGYTF. The CDR3, as DNA: TGTGCCTGGATCGGGGGGAGAACACCTTCTAACTATGGCTACACCTTC.

The chain couples TRBV10-3 to TRBJ1-1; 7 nucleotides line up with TRBD1. Trimming at V came to 0 bases and at J to 11 bases, leaving 3 bases not matched to a gene. Germline CDR1 is ENHRY and CDR2 is SYGVKD. The CDR3 contains 12 residues. DNA for the CDR3: TGTGCCATCAGTGAGTCTTCAGGGGGGGCTTTCTTT. It codes for CAISESSGGAFF.

The V call is TRBV18, the J call TRBJ2-3, with 8 bases identical to TRBD1. The CDR3 covers 15 residues. Trimming took 3 bases from V and 2 from J; bases not matched to a gene: 4. CDR1 is KGHSH and CDR2 is LQKENI in the germline V gene. The CDR3 spells CASSPRTGNTDTQYF. The CDR3, as DNA: TGTGCCAGCTCACCTAGGACAGGGAACACAGATACGCAGTATTTT.

The V and J genes are TRBV7-8 and TRBJ2-5; a possible D gene is TRBD2 (7 bases). The CDR3 spans 14 residues. Germline assignment: CDR1 SGHVS and CDR2 FQNEAQ. V gave up 8 bases and J gave up 7 bases, with 20 bases separating them. The CDR3 DNA reads TGTGCCAGCGAATATGAGGGGGGGGGCGGGACCCAGTACTTC. It encodes CASEYEGGGGTQYF.

The chain has TRBV9 and TRBJ2-7, with D possibly TRBD2 on 6 matching bases. V was shortened by 0 bases and J by 2 bases, with 9 bases between the two germline ends. Germline assignment: CDR1 SGDLS and CDR2 YYNGEE. The CDR3 sequence is 14 residues long. The CDR3 is CASSVGGGAYEQYF. Here the CDR3 DNA reads TGTGCCAGCAGCGTAGGCGGAGGGGCCTACGAGCAGTACTTC.

The chain is built from TRBV15 and TRBJ1-2, with TRBD1 matching over 9 bases. V gave up 5 bases and J gave up 2 bases; unmatched junction bases: 6. This CDR3 region has 15 residues. Germline loops: CDR1 LNHNV, CDR2 YYDKDF (reference sequence). The CDR3 coding sequence is TGTGCCACCAGCCTTGACAGGGGGTGGAACTATGGCTACACCTTC. It codes for CATSLDRGWNYGYTF.

V is TRBV27 and J is TRBJ2-7; weak D call: TRBD1 (5 bases). The germline gives CDR1 MNHEY, CDR2 SMNVEV (reference sequence). CDR3 size: 14 residues. The V end was cut by 6 bases, the J end by 0 bases, with 12 bases between. Written as DNA, the CDR3 is TGTGCCAGCAGGGTAAACAGGCTCTCCTACGAGCAGTACTTC. Its translation: CASRVNRLSYEQYF.

J is TRBJ2-3 and V is TRBV2, with 7 bases that match TRBD2. V was pared by 4 bases and J by 3 bases, with 7 bases of the junction left unmatched. The germline CDR1 and CDR2 sequences are SNHLY and FYNNEI. This CDR3 has 15 residues. CDR3 bases: TGTGCCAGCAGTGCAGGGCGGGGGAGGACAGATACGCAGTATTTT. Encoded protein: CASSAGRGRTDTQYF.

The rearrangement uses TRBV9 and TRBJ1-1, with D hard to call. This CDR3 is 15 amino acids long. The germline gives CDR1 SGDLS, CDR2 YYNGEE. Trimming shortened V by 5 bases and J by 1 base, and 15 bases separated the two germline ends. The CDR3 protein is CASSTQNSGNTEAFF. CDR3 coding DNA: TGTGCCAGCAGTACCCAAAACAGCGGGAACACTGAAGCTTTCTTT.

The chain joins TRBV19 to TRBJ2-5; D might be TRBD1 (6 bases). The closer fit of TRBJ2-7 to the DNA end suggests the J call may be wrong. Germline CDR1 is LNHDA and CDR2 is SQIVND (reference sequence). This CDR3 region has 18 residues. CDR3 in DNA: TGTGCCAGTAGTTCCCGAAGCTCAGGGGTCTTTAGCTCCTACGAGCAGTACTTC. Its protein is CASSSRSSGVFSSYEQYF.

This clone was detected a few times. The V gene is TRBV2, the J gene TRBJ2-2; D is undetermined. Germline-derived CDR1 and CDR2 are SNHLY and FYNNEI. V lost 0 bases to trimming and J lost 1 base, with 6 bases between them. The CDR3 is made up of 15 amino acids. The CDR3 is CASSEASGNTGELFF. The CDR3 DNA sequence: TGTGCCAGCAGTGAAGCCTCAGGGAACACCGGGGAGCTGTTTTTT. Full variable domain (remainder filled in from reference TRBV2 and TRBJ2-2): EPEVTQTPSHQVTQMGQEVILRCVPISNHLYFYWYRQILGQKVEFLVSFYNNEISEKSEIFDDQFSVERPDGSNFTLKIRSTKLEDSAMYFCASSEASGNTGELFFGEGSRLTVL.

The chain couples TRBV19 to TRBJ1-1; D remains ambiguous. CDR1 and CDR2 from the germline V gene are LNHDA and SQIVND (reference sequence). This CDR3 is 15 amino acids long. V was trimmed by 3 bases and J by 1 base, leaving 12 bases between them. The CDR3 region has the DNA TGTGCCAGTAGTATCCTCGAAGAGGGGAACACTGAAGCTTTCTTT. Its protein is CASSILEEGNTEAFF.

The rearrangement uses TRBV5-6 and TRBJ1-4; a weak D match, TRBD1 (6 bases). Trimming shortened V by 0 bases and J by 7 bases, and 13 bases separated the two germline ends. This CDR3 is built from 15 residues. Germline V gene data show CDR1 as SGHDT and CDR2 as YYEEEE. CDR3 loop: CASSLAEGGGEKLFF. CDR3 coding DNA: TGTGCCAGCAGCTTGGCCGAAGGGGGGGGTGAAAAACTGTTTTTT. The entire variable domain, with the rest obtained from reference TRBV5-6 and TRBJ1-4, is as follows: DAGVTQSPTHLIKTRGQQVTLRCSPKSGHDTVSWYQQALGQGPQFIFQYYEEEERQRGNFPDRFSGHQFPNYSSELNVNALLLGDSALYLCASSLAEGGGEKLFFGSGTQLSVL.

The V gene is TRBV15, the J gene TRBJ2-3, with 13 bases aligning to TRBD2. J was trimmed by 9 bases and V by 4 bases; bases with no gene match: 4. Germline V CDR1 and CDR2: LNHNV, YYDKDF (reference sequence). The CDR3 is made up of 14 amino acids. In nucleotides, the CDR3 is TGTGCCACCAGCATAGGACTAGCGGGGGTCACGCAGTATTTT. This encodes CATSIGLAGVTQYF.

This clone was seen more than once but under ten times. V is TRBV5-1 and J is TRBJ2-3; the match to TRBD2 covers 10 bases. This CDR3 contains 16 residues. With 1 base clipped from V and 2 bases from J, the junction kept 4 bases outside the gene matches. Germline V gives CDR1 SGHRS, CDR2 YFSETQ. CDR3 nucleotides: TGCGCCAGCAGCTTGCGCCTAGCGGGGGACACAGATACGCAGTATTTT. Encoded protein: CASSLRLAGDTDTQYF.

J is TRBJ2-3 and V is TRBV10-3, with D maybe TRBD2 (5 bases). V lost 6 bases and J 4 bases, leaving 11 bases between the germline ends. The CDR3 is made up of 13 amino acids. Germline values: CDR1 ENHRY, CDR2 SYGVKD. The CDR3 DNA reads as TGTGCCATCAGCGCTACGCGGGCAGATACGCAGTATTTT. This codes for CAISATRADTQYF.